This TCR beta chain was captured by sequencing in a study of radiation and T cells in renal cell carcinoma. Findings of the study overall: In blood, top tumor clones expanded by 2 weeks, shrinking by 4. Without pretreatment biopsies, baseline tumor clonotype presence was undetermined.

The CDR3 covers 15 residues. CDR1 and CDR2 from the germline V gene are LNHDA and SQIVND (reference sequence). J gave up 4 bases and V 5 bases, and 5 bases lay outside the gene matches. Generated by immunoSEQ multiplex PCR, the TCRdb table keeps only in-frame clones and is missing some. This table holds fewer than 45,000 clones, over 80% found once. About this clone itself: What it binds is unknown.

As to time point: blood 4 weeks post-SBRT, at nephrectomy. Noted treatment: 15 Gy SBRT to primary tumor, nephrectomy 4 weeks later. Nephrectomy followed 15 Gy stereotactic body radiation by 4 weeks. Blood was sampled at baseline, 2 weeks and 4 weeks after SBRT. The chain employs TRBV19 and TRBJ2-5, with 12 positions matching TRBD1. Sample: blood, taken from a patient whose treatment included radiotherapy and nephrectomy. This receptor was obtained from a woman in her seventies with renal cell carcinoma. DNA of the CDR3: TGTGCCAGTAGTGGCCGGGACAGGGGGCGAGAGACCCAGTACTTC. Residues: CASSGRDRGRETQYF.